What follows are 24 T cell receptor beta chains derived from one specimen sequenced in a study of graft-versus-host responses after intestinal transplantation (dated by TCRdb to about 2021). The library relied on the immunoSEQ multiplex PCR assay. As stored in TCRdb, this immuneACCESS dataset retains in-frame rearrangements with V and J assigned. A fraction of the clones does not appear; measured against another copy, unresolved V genes explain less than half of the discrepancy, and the remainder lacks a known reason. Across this sample there are about 8,000 clones, with 60% to 80% seen only once. The top ten clonotypes cover 9.3% of the sample. Dithiothreitol, EDTA incubations and collagenase D digestion were used to isolate intraepithelial and lamina propria lymphocytes from graft specimens. The material was ileum tissue, obtained roughly 450 days after transplant. These receptors all come from a human patient who received an intestinal transplant, so some T cells may come from the graft donor.

The rearrangement uses TRBV28 and TRBJ1-5, with D possibly being TRBD1 (6 bases). Germline V gene lookup returns CDR1 MDHEN and CDR2 SYDVKM. The length of the CDR3 is 13 residues. Deletions cut 8 bases from V and 6 bases from J, with 14 bases between. CDR3 region: CASEGVDSQPQHF. In DNA form, the CDR3 reads TGTGCCAGCGAGGGGGTTGATAGTCAGCCCCAGCATTTT.

The rearrangement links TRBV4-3 to TRBJ1-4, with D possibly TRBD1 on 6 matching bases. The CDR3 has 17 residues. The germline V gene has CDR1 LGHNA and CDR2 YSLEER. Trimming took off 1 base at V and 7 bases at J, with 19 bases between the two ends. As DNA, the CDR3 is TGCGCCAGCAGCCAAGTACTCAGGGGCGCGCTCGGTGAAAAACTGTTTTTT. Encoded protein: CASSQVLRGALGEKLFF.

J is TRBJ2-5 and V is TRBV15, with a weak D call TRBD1 (6 bases). The length of the CDR3 is 14 residues. In germline, CDR1 is LNHNV, CDR2 YYDKDF (reference sequence). V gave up 0 bases and J gave up 5 bases, with 10 bases separating them. CDR3 residues: CATSREAQGETQYF. The CDR3 nucleotides read TGTGCCACCAGCAGAGAAGCTCAGGGGGAGACCCAGTACTTC.

In DNA, the CDR3 is TGTGCCAGCTCATATGGCACTCTGAACACTGAAGCTTTCTTT. The encoded protein is CASSYGTLNTEAFF. J is TRBJ1-1 and V is TRBV18; no reliable D call. Per the germline V gene, CDR1 is KGHSH and CDR2 is LQKENI. There are 14 residues in the CDR3. Trimming shortened V by 5 bases and J by 0 bases, and 10 bases separated the two germline ends.

This clone was recorded only once. The chain uses TRBV5-1 and TRBJ1-2; no definite D call. Germline V CDR1 and CDR2: SGHRS, YFSETQ. The CDR3 is 12 residues long. Deletions cut 1 base from V and 2 bases from J, with 3 bases between. The CDR3 is CASSLQNYGYTF. CDR3 in DNA: TGCGCCAGCAGCTTGCAAAACTATGGCTACACCTTC.

This clone has more than one count but fewer than ten. The chain is built from TRBV29-1 and TRBJ1-2; 9 bases map to TRBD1. The CDR3 loop spans 11 amino acids. Germline V lookup: CDR1 SQVTM, CDR2 ANQGSEA. The V gene end was trimmed by 7 bases and the J gene end by 8 bases; junction bases not matched to a gene: 5. As DNA, the CDR3 is TGCAGCGCGACAGGGGGTGAAGGCTACACCTTC. Translated: CSATGGEGYTF.

The V gene is TRBV28, the J gene TRBJ1-5; D unresolved. CDR1 and CDR2 from the germline V gene are MDHEN and SYDVKM. The CDR3 extends over 9 amino acids. The V and J ends lost 10 bases and 11 bases respectively, with 9 bases between them. The CDR3 sequence is CATKTAQHF. DNA of the CDR3: TGTGCCACTAAGACGGCCCAGCATTTT.

This chain uses TRBV28 with TRBJ1-4, with D perhaps TRBD1 (6 bases). Germline lookup yields CDR1 MDHEN and CDR2 SYDVKM. V was cut by 10 bases and J by 8 bases, with 29 bases left in between. This CDR3 contains 17 residues. The CDR3, as DNA: TGTGCCATCTCGCCCGCAGGGGACGAAGGGGGGGGAGAAAAACTGTTTTTT. It codes for CAISPAGDEGGGEKLFF.

The chain uses TRBV7-6 and TRBJ1-2, with a possible D match to TRBD1 (5 bases). The CDR3 extends over 12 amino acids. Germline CDR1 and CDR2: SGHVS and FNYEAQ. Trimming removed 1 base from V and 10 bases from J, with 10 bases in between. The CDR3 nucleotides read TGTGCCAGCAGCTTAGACGGGACCATCTACACCTTC. The encoded protein is CASSLDGTIYTF.

The chain links TRBV7-8 to TRBJ2-3; no reliable D call. Germline V gives CDR1 SGHVS, CDR2 FQNEAQ. The CDR3 runs to 16 residues. Trimming shortened V by 4 bases and J by 4 bases, and 18 bases separated the two germline ends. CDR3 in amino acids: CASSSQRTSGADTQYF. The DNA of the CDR3 is TGTGCCAGCAGCTCCCAGAGAACCTCTGGGGCAGATACGCAGTATTTT.

The rearrangement uses TRBV19 and TRBJ1-6, with TRBD1 matching over 8 bases. The CDR3 is made up of 15 amino acids. Germline assignment: CDR1 LNHDA and CDR2 SQIVND (reference sequence). J lost 6 bases, V lost 10 bases, and 11 bases had no gene match. CDR3 nucleotide sequence: TGTGCCACCAAGGGCGGACAGGGCTTTAATTCACCCCTCCACTTT. Translating it yields CATKGGQGFNSPLHF.

This chain links TRBV28 with TRBJ1-2, with no clear D. This CDR3 is 14 amino acids long. The ends were cut back, 4 bases at V and 4 bases at J, with 13 bases in the middle. Germline CDR1 and CDR2: MDHEN and SYDVKM. The CDR3 region has the DNA TGTGCCAGCAGTTCCTCATTGAACCCCTATGGCTACACCTTC. Translation: CASSSSLNPYGYTF.

The CDR3 DNA reads TGTGCCAGCAGCTTAGAGGGAGCGGGGTTTTACGAGCAGTACGTC. Its protein product is CASSLEGAGFYEQYV. This chain links TRBV7-2 with TRBJ2-7, with 7 bases lining up with TRBD2. V shed 1 base and J 4 bases; nucleotides not matched to a gene: 7. The CDR3 extends over 15 amino acids. Germline V gene data show CDR1 as SGHTA and CDR2 as FQGNSA.

The chain uses TRBV19 and TRBJ1-2; 9 nucleotides align to TRBD1. This CDR3 spans 13 amino acids. The germline gives CDR1 LNHDA, CDR2 SQIVND (reference sequence). V was pared by 10 bases and J by 4 bases, with 7 bases of the junction left unmatched. CDR3 coding DNA: TGTGCCACCAGCCGGGACAGGGCCTATGGCTACACCTTC. This codes for CATSRDRAYGYTF.

J is TRBJ2-1 and V is TRBV7-2; D is unresolved. The V end was cut by 1 base, the J end by 7 bases, with 14 bases between. CDR1 is SGHTA and CDR2 is FQGNSA in the germline V gene. The CDR3 is 15 amino acids. The CDR3: CASSLGALPGNEQFF. The CDR3 DNA sequence: TGTGCCAGCAGCTTAGGCGCTCTCCCCGGGAATGAGCAGTTCTTC.

The rearrangement uses TRBV19 and TRBJ1-5; D gene uncertain. The CDR3 is 17 residues long. Looked up from germline, CDR1 is LNHDA and CDR2 is SQIVND (reference sequence). Trimming removed 3 bases at V and 0 bases at J, with 15 bases between. This chain's CDR3 is CASSISGRGYSNQPQHF. For the CDR3, the DNA is TGTGCCAGTAGTATCTCCGGGCGAGGTTATAGCAATCAGCCCCAGCATTTT.

The gene calls are TRBV28 and TRBJ1-5, with 7 nucleotides matching TRBD1. After removal of 3 bases from V and 0 bases from J, the junction contained 8 bases not matched to a gene. This CDR3 is 17 amino acids long. Germline V gene sequence: CDR1 MDHEN, CDR2 SYDVKM. Here the CDR3 reads CASSLARGTYSNQPQHF. CDR3 sequence (DNA): TGTGCCAGCAGTTTGGCCAGGGGGACCTATAGCAATCAGCCCCAGCATTTT.

The chain is built from TRBV27 and TRBJ2-3; D not certain. V was trimmed by 6 bases and J by 3 bases, leaving 19 bases between them. The CDR3 totals 16 residues. Looked up from germline, CDR1 is MNHEY and CDR2 is SMNVEV (reference sequence). The CDR3 protein is CASSFLPARLTDTQYF. CDR3 bases: TGTGCCAGCAGCTTTCTCCCCGCGCGGCTAACAGATACGCAGTATTTT.

The chain recombines TRBV27 with TRBJ2-1; D is ambiguous. V was clipped by 5 bases and J by 1 base, with 9 bases between them. This CDR3 spans 14 amino acids. Germline values: CDR1 MNHEY, CDR2 SMNVEV (reference sequence). The CDR3 DNA is TGTGCCAGCAGTCCTTCCGGGTCCTACAATGAGCAGTTCTTC. Protein: CASSPSGSYNEQFF.

This clone is a singleton in its sample. V and J are TRBV7-2 and TRBJ2-3; no clear D gene. Germline V gene data show CDR1 as SGHTA and CDR2 as FQGNSA. This CDR3 comprises 12 residues. V was shortened by 3 bases and J by 2 bases, with 3 bases between the two germline ends. In DNA, the CDR3 is TGTGCCAGCAGCTTGGACACAGATACGCAGTATTTT. Its translation: CASSLDTDTQYF.

This clone was counted a few times. V gene TRBV19 combines with J gene TRBJ1-5, with no clear D. CDR1 is LNHDA, CDR2 SQIVND, per germline (reference sequence). The germline V and J ends were trimmed by 4 bases and 2 bases, with 6 bases remaining between them. The length of the CDR3 is 13 residues. As DNA, the CDR3 is TGTGCCAGTAGTACAGGCGGCAATCAGCCCCAGCATTTT. This sequence encodes CASSTGGNQPQHF.

This clone was counted a few times. V gene TRBV7-2 combines with J gene TRBJ1-6; D remains ambiguous. CDR1 and CDR2 (germline): SGHTA, FQGNSA. This CDR3 is 13 amino acids long. V lost 1 base and J lost 10, with 8 bases in between. The CDR3 reads CASSLGQRSPLHF. The CDR3 coding sequence is TGTGCCAGCAGCTTAGGGCAGAGATCACCCCTCCACTTT.

In its sample, this clone was seen a few times. The chain joins TRBV7-2 to TRBJ2-1; a weak D match, TRBD2 (6 bases). CDR3 length: 17 amino acids. V was shortened by 6 bases and J by 6 bases, with 24 bases between the two germline ends. In germline, CDR1 is SGHTA, CDR2 FQGNSA. The CDR3 here is CASSPPSGLHSTNEQFF. The CDR3 DNA reads as TGTGCCAGCAGTCCGCCCTCGGGACTCCACTCCACCAATGAGCAGTTCTTC.

This chain joins TRBV27 and TRBJ2-5; 12 positions agree with TRBD2. The germline CDR1 and CDR2 sequences are MNHEY and SMNVEV (reference sequence). The CDR3 is made up of 17 amino acids. Trimming cost V 5 bases and J 9 bases; bases outside gene matches: 16. The CDR3 region has the DNA TGTGCCAGCAGTGGAGGCCCCGGGACTAGCGGGCCTGGGTCCCAGTACTTC. Translated, it gives CASSGGPGTSGPGSQYF.